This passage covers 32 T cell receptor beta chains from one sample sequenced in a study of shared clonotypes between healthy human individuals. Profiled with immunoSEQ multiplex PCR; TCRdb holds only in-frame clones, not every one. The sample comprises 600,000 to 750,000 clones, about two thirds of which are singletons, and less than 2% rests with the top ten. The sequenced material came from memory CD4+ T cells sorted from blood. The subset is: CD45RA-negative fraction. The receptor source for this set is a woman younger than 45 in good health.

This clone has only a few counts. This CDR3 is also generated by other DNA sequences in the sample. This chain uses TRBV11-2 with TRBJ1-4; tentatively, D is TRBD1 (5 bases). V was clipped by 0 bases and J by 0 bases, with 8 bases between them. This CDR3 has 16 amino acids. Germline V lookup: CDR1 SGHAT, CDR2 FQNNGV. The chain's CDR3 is CASSLDRDATNEKLFF. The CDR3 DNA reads TGTGCCAGCAGCTTAGACAGGGATGCAACTAATGAAAAACTGTTTTTT.

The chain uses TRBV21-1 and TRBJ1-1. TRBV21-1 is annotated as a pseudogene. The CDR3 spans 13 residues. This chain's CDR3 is CASRTGPEVEAFF. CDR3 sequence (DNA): TGTGCCAGCAGGACGGGTCCTGAAGTTGAAGCTTTCTTT.

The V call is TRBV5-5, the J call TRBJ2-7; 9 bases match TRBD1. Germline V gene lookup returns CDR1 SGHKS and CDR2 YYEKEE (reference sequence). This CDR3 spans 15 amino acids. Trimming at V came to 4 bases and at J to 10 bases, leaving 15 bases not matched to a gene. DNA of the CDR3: TGTGCCAGCAGCCGTCCGGGACAGGGAACGAGAGGACAGTACTTC. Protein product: CASSRPGQGTRGQYF.

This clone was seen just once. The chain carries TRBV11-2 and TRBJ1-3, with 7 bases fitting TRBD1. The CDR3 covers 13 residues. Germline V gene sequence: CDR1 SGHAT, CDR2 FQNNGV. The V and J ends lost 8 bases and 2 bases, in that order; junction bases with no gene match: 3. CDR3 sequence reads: CASSTGAGNTIYF. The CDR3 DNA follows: TGTGCCAGCTCAACAGGGGCTGGAAACACCATATATTTT.

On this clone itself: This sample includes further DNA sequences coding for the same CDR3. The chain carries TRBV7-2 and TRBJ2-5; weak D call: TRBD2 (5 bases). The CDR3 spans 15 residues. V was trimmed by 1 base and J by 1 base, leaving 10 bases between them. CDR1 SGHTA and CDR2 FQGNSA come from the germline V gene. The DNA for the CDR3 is TGTGCCAGCAGCTTAGTTGCCGGGGTCCAAGAGACCCAGTACTTC. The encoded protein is CASSLVAGVQETQYF. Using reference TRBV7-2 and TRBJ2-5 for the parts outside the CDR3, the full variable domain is GAGVSQSPSNKVTEKGKDVELRCDPISGHTALYWYRQSLGQGLEFLIYFQGNSAPDKSGLPSDRFSAERTGGSVSTLTIQRTQQEDSAVYLCASSLVAGVQETQYFGPGTRLLVL.

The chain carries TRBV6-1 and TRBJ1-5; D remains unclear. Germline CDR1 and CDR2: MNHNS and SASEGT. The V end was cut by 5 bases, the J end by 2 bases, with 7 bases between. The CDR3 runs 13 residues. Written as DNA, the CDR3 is TGTGCCAGCAGTCCGCTGGGCAATCAGCCCCAGCATTTT. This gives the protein CASSPLGNQPQHF.

The CDR3 sequence: CASTGSGKTYGYTF. CDR3 in DNA: TGTGCCAGTACAGGTTCGGGGAAAACCTATGGCTACACCTTC. J is TRBJ1-2 and V is TRBV19; D remains unclear. Trimming removed 7 bases from V and 4 bases from J, with 16 bases in between. The CDR3 is made up of 14 amino acids. CDR1 is LNHDA, CDR2 SQIVND, per germline (reference sequence).

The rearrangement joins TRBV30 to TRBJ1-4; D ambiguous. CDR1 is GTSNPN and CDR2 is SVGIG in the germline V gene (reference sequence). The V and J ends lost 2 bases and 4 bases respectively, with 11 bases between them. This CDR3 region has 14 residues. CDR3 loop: CAWSHGFFNEKLFF. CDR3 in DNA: TGTGCCTGGAGTCATGGGTTCTTTAATGAAAAACTGTTTTTT.

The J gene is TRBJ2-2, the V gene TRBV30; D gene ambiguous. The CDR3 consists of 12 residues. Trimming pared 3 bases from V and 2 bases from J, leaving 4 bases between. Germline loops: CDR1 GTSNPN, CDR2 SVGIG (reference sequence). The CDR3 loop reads CAWRENTGELFF. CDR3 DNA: TGTGCCTGGAGGGAAAACACCGGGGAGCTGTTTTTT.

CDR3 nucleotides: TGTGCCAGCTCACCACGCGGGAGAGGCTACGAGCAGTACTTC. It encodes CASSPRGRGYEQYF. The chain recombines TRBV18 with TRBJ2-7; TRBD2 agrees at 7 bases. From germline, CDR1 is KGHSH and CDR2 LQKENI. This CDR3 has 14 residues. With 1 base clipped from V and 3 bases from J, the junction kept 3 bases outside the gene matches.

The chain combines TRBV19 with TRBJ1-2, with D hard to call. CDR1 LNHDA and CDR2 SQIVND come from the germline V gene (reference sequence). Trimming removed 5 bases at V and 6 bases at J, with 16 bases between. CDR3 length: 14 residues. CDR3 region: CASSRDDTADGYTF. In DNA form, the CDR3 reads TGTGCCAGTAGTCGAGACGACACGGCTGATGGCTACACCTTC.

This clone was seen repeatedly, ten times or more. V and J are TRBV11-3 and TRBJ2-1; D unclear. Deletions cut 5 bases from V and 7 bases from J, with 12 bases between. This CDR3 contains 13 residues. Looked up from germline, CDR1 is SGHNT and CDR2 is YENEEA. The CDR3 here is CASSLSKNNEQFF. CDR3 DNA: TGTGCCAGCAGCCTATCGAAGAATAATGAGCAGTTCTTC.

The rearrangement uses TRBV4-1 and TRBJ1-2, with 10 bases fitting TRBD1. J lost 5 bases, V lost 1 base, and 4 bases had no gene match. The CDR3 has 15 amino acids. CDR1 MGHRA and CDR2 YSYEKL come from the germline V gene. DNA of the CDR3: TGCGCCAGCAGCCAAGGCCCGGGACAGGGGTATGGCTACACCTTC. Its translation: CASSQGPGQGYGYTF.

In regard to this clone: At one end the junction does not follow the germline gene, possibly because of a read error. The CDR3 DNA is TGTGCCAGCAGCTTTTCTTTGTTCGGGATGAACCAGGAGACCCAGTACTTC. It specifies CASSFSLFGMNQETQYF. This chain connects TRBV5-4 to TRBJ2-5, with D possibly being TRBD2 (5 bases). The CDR3 totals 17 residues. Looked up from germline, CDR1 is SGHNT and CDR2 is YYREEE (reference sequence).

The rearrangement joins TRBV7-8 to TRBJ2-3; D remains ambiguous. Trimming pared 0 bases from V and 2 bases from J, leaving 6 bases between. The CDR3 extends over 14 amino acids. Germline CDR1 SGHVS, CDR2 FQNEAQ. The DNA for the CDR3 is TGTGCCAGCAGCTTAGCACAGTACACAGATACGCAGTATTTT. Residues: CASSLAQYTDTQYF.

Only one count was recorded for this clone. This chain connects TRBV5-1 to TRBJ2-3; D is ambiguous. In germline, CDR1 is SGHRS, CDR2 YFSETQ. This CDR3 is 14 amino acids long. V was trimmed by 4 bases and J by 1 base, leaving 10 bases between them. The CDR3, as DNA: TGCGCCAGCAGCCCTTTCGCAGGCACAGATACGCAGTATTTT. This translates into CASSPFAGTDTQYF.

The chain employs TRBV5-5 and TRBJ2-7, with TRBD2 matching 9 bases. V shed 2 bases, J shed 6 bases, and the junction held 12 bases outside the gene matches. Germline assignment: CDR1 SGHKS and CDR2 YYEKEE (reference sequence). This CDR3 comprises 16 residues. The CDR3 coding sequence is TGTGCCAGCAGCTTACTGGCGGGAGGGCCTAATGCCGAGCAGTACTTC. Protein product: CASSLLAGGPNAEQYF.

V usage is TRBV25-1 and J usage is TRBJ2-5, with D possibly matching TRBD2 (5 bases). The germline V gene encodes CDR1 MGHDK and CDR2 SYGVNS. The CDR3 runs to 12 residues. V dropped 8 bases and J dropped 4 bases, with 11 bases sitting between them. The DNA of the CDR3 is TGTGCCAGCCGTTCGGGAATAGAGACCCAGTACTTC. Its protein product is CASRSGIETQYF.

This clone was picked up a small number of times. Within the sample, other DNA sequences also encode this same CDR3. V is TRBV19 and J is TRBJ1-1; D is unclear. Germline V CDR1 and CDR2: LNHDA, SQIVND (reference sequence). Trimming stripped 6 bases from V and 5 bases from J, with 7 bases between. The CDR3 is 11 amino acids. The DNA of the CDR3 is TGTGCCAGTAGGGGTCCGACTGAAGCTTTCTTT. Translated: CASRGPTEAFF.

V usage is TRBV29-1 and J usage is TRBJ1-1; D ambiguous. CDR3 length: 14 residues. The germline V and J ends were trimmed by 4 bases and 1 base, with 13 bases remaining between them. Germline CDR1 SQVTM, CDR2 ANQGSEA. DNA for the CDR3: TGCAGCGTTGTTACCTGGTCGGAGAACACTGAAGCTTTCTTT. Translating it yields CSVVTWSENTEAFF.

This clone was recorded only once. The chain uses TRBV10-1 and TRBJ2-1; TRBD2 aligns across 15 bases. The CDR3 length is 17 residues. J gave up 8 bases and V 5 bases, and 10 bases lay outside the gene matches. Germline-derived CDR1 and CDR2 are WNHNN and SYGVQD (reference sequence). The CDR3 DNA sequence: TGCGCCAGCAGTACCGGACTAGCGGGAGGGAATCGGCATGAGCAGTTCTTC. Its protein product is CASSTGLAGGNRHEQFF.

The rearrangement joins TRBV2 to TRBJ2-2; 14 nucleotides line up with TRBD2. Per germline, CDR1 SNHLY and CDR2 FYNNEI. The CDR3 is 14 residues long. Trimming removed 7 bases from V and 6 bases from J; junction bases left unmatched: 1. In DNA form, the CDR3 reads TGTGCCAGCACGGGACTAGCGGGGGCCGGGGAGCTGTTTTTT. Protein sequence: CASTGLAGAGELFF.

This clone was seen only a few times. The DNA of the CDR3 is TGTGCCAGCACCCCTCCGGGGAGGACTGAAGCTTTCTTT. Protein: CASTPPGRTEAFF. This chain links TRBV28 with TRBJ1-1; no clear D gene. This CDR3 contains 13 residues. Germline CDR1 reads MDHEN; CDR2 reads SYDVKM. Trimming left V 7 bases short and J 5 bases short, with 14 bases between. The full variable domain, rest sourced from reference TRBV28 and TRBJ1-1, is DVKVTQSSRYLVKRTGEKVFLECVQDMDHENMFWYRQDPGLGLRLIYFSYDVKMKEKGDIPEGYSVSREKKERFSLILESASTNQTSMYLCASTPPGRTEAFFGQGTRLTVV.

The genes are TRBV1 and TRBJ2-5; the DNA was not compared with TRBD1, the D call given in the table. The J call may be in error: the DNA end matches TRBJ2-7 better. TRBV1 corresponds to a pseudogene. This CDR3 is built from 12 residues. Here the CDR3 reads CTSSPDTYEQYF. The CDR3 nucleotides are TGCACCAGCAGCCCGGACACCTACGAGCAGTACTTC.

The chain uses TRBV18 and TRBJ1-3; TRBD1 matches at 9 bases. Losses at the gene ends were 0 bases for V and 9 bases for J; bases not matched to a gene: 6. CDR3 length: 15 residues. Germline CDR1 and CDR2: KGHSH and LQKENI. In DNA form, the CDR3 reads TGTGCCAGCTCACCACCGGGACAGGGAACCACCACCATATATTTT. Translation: CASSPPGQGTTTIYF.

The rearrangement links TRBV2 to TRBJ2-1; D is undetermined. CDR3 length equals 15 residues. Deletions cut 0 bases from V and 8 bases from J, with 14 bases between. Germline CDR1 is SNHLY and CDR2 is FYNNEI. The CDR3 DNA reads TGTGCCAGCAGTGAAGCGCGTCCGGTGGGCGATGAGCAGTTCTTC. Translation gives CASSEARPVGDEQFF.

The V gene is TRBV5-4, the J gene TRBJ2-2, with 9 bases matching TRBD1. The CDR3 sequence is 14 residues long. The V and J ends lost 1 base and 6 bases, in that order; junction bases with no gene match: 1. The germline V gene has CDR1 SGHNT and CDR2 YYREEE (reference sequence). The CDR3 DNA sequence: TGTGCCAGCAGCTTGAGGACAGGGGCCGGGGAGCTGTTTTTT. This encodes CASSLRTGAGELFF.

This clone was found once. CDR3 DNA sequence: TGTGCCAGCAGTCCGAGAGAGAACACTGAAGCTTTCTTT. Translated, it gives CASSPRENTEAFF. This chain uses TRBV6-4 with TRBJ1-1; D is undetermined. The germline gives CDR1 MRHNA, CDR2 SNTAGT. V lost 5 bases, J lost 1 base, and 8 bases lay in between. The CDR3 sequence is 13 residues long.

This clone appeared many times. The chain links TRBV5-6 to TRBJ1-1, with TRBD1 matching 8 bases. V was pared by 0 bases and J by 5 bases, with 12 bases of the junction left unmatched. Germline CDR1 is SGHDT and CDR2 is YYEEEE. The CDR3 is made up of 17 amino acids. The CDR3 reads CASSLAGRGLIGTEAFF. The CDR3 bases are TGTGCCAGCAGCTTGGCGGGCAGGGGGCTTATTGGAACTGAAGCTTTCTTT.

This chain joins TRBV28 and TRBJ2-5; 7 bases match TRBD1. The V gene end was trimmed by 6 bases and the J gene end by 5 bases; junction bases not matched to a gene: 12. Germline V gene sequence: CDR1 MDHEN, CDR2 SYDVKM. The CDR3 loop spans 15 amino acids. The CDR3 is CASSPLTGYGETQYF. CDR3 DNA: TGTGCCAGCAGCCCGCTGACAGGGTATGGCGAGACCCAGTACTTC. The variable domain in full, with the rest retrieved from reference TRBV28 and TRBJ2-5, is DVKVTQSSRYLVKRTGEKVFLECVQDMDHENMFWYRQDPGLGLRLIYFSYDVKMKEKGDIPEGYSVSREKKERFSLILESASTNQTSMYLCASSPLTGYGETQYFGPGTRLLVL.

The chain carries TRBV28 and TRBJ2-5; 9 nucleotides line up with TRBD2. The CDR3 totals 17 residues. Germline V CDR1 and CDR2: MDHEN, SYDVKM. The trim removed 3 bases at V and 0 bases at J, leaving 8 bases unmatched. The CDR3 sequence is CASSFLAGSRYQETQYF. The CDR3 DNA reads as TGTGCCAGCAGTTTCCTAGCGGGGAGCCGGTACCAAGAGACCCAGTACTTC.

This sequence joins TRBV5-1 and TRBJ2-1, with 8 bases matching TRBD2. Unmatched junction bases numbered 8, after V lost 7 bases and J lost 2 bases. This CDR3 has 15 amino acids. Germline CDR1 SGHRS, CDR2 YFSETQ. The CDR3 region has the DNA TGCGCCAGCGCCTTGAGTAGCGGGGCCTACAATGAGCAGTTCTTC. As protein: CASALSSGAYNEQFF.